Below are 31 T cell receptor beta chains sequenced from a single sample in a study of cytomegalovirus exposure and HLA in healthy donors. Using immunoSEQ multiplex PCR, the repertoire was profiled, and TCRdb retains in-frame clones only, with some absent. The repertoire consists of over 150,000 clones, with about 86% occurring once and the leading ten covering 2.1%. Sequenced sample: PBMCs. All receptors derive from a human donor in good health.

The DNA for the CDR3 is TGTGCCAGCAGTCTGTACTACAATGAGCAGTTCTTC. As protein: CASSLYYNEQFF. The rearrangement links TRBV6-6 to TRBJ2-1; D unclear. Deletions cut 5 bases from V and 3 bases from J, with 5 bases between. CDR1 and CDR2 from the germline V gene are MNHNY and SVGAGI (reference sequence). This CDR3 spans 12 amino acids.

This clone appeared a single time. The chain is built from TRBV5-4 and TRBJ1-2, with D tentatively TRBD1 (6 bases). Trimming cost V 5 bases and J 8 bases, with 13 bases left between them. Germline CDR1 is SGHNT and CDR2 is YYREEE (reference sequence). The CDR3 length is 12 residues. CDR3 nucleotides: TGTGCCAGCAGTCAAACAGGGTTCGGCTACACCTTC. Translated, it gives CASSQTGFGYTF.

The chain carries TRBV21-1 and TRBJ1-5; the table gives TRBD1 as D, unverified against the DNA. TRBV21-1 is termed a pseudogene. The length of the CDR3 is 15 residues. The CDR3, as DNA: TGTGCCAGCAGCGGGCGGGACAGGGGGAATCAGCCCCAGCATTTT. Its translation is CASSGRDRGNQPQHF.

CDR3 bases: TGCGCCAACGGTCTAGCGGGGCTACGCTCCGAGCAGTTCTTC. Amino acids: CANGLAGLRSEQFF. V usage is TRBV10-1 and J usage is TRBJ2-1; 9 nucleotides agree with TRBD2. Per the germline V gene, CDR1 is WNHNN and CDR2 is SYGVQD (reference sequence). There are 14 residues in the CDR3. With 10 bases clipped from V and 10 bases from J, the junction kept 14 bases outside the gene matches.

The chain carries TRBV30 and TRBJ1-3, with 9 bases identical to TRBD1. V was pared by 0 bases and J by 3 bases, with 9 bases of the junction left unmatched. This CDR3 contains 17 residues. CDR1 and CDR2 (germline): GTSNPN, SVGIG (reference sequence). The CDR3 protein is CAWSVLLQGARGNTIYF. CDR3 coding DNA: TGTGCCTGGAGTGTACTTCTACAGGGGGCGCGTGGAAACACCATATATTTT.

The rearrangement uses TRBV7-2 and TRBJ2-2; a possible D gene is TRBD1 (5 bases). CDR1 and CDR2 from the germline V gene are SGHTA and FQGNSA. CDR3 length: 15 residues. The germline V and J ends were trimmed by 0 bases and 6 bases, with 11 bases remaining between them. In DNA, the CDR3 is TGTGCCAGCAGCTTAGCGTGGCAGGGCTCCGGGGAGCTGTTTTTT. Translation: CASSLAWQGSGELFF.

This clone showed up just once. This chain connects TRBV10-3 to TRBJ1-1; TRBD1 might be the D (5 bases). V lost 10 bases and J 3 bases, leaving 12 bases between the germline ends. CDR1 is ENHRY, CDR2 SYGVKD, per germline. CDR3 length: 12 amino acids. The CDR3 here is CATRWGDTEAFF. The CDR3 DNA reads TGTGCCACCCGGTGGGGGGACACTGAAGCTTTCTTT.

This chain joins TRBV2 and TRBJ1-1; a weak D match, TRBD1 (6 bases). The CDR3 runs 14 residues. CDR1 and CDR2 from the germline V gene are SNHLY and FYNNEI. Between the trimmed V and J ends, which lost 1 base and 3 bases, there was a span of 9 bases. Here the CDR3 DNA reads TGTGCCAGCAGTGAAGACAGGGTATACACTGAAGCTTTCTTT. This codes for CASSEDRVYTEAFF.

This clone has just one count. This chain connects TRBV19 to TRBJ2-7, with D hard to call. CDR3 length: 11 amino acids. Germline CDR1 and CDR2: LNHDA and SQIVND (reference sequence). Between the trimmed V and J ends, which lost 4 bases and 4 bases, there was a span of 5 bases. In DNA, the CDR3 is TGTGCCAGTAGTAATTCTTACGAGCAGTACTTC. Its translation: CASSNSYEQYF. The variable domain in full, completed from reference TRBV19 and TRBJ2-7, reads DGGITQSPKYLFRKEGQNVTLSCEQNLNHDAMYWYRQDPGQGLRLIYYSQIVNDFQKGDIAEGYSVSREKKESFPLTVTSAQKNPTAFYLCASSNSYEQYFGPGTRLTVT.

To note about this clone: The same CDR3 also results from other DNA sequences found in this sample. The chain couples TRBV18 to TRBJ1-5; no firm D call. Germline loops: CDR1 KGHSH, CDR2 LQKENI. The CDR3 is 14 amino acids. Deletions cut 3 bases from V and 3 bases from J, with 9 bases between. CDR3 DNA: TGTGCCAGCTCACCCGGCCAGGCCAATCAGCCCCAGCATTTT. Its translation is CASSPGQANQPQHF.

To note about this clone: This CDR3 is also generated by other DNA sequences in the sample. V gene TRBV28 combines with J gene TRBJ1-5; D is ambiguous. Germline assignment: CDR1 MDHEN and CDR2 SYDVKM. Deletions cut 5 bases from V and 4 bases from J, with 3 bases between. The CDR3 loop spans 11 amino acids. The CDR3, as DNA: TGTGCCAGCAGTCTTAATCAGCCCCAGCATTTT. Amino acids: CASSLNQPQHF.

This sequence joins TRBV7-9 and TRBJ1-5, with D perhaps TRBD1 (6 bases). The CDR3 has 15 amino acids. Trimming removed 4 bases at V and 3 bases at J, with 13 bases between. Germline V gene sequence: CDR1 SEHNR, CDR2 FQNEAQ (reference sequence). The CDR3 region has the DNA TGTGCCAGCAGCTCCACGGGACAACCCAATCAGCCCCAGCATTTT. Translation: CASSSTGQPNQPQHF.

The V gene is TRBV6-1, the J gene TRBJ2-1; 12 nucleotides match TRBD1. This CDR3 comprises 14 residues. CDR1 and CDR2 (germline): MNHNS, SASEGT. The J segment lost 10 bases and the V segment lost 11 bases, leaving 12 bases of the junction unmatched. The CDR3 DNA reads as TGTGCCTCGCCGGGACAGGGGGCGCGTAGCGAGCAGTTCTTC. Protein sequence: CASPGQGARSEQFF.

In the case of this clone: A much larger clone sits a single nucleotide away, making a read error possible. The V gene is TRBV7-3, the J gene TRBJ1-1; the match to TRBD1 covers 9 bases. Germline trimming cut 4 bases from V and 4 bases from J; bases unmatched to any gene: 1. Germline V CDR1 and CDR2: SGHTA, FQGTGA. The CDR3 loop spans 13 amino acids. The CDR3 nucleotides are TGTGCCAGCAGCTGGACAGGGGTCACTGAAGCTTTCTTT. This translates into CASSWTGVTEAFF.

This chain connects TRBV27 to TRBJ1-1; the D gene is possibly TRBD1 (5 bases). The germline CDR1 and CDR2 sequences are MNHEY and SMNVEV (reference sequence). The CDR3 runs 13 residues. V dropped 1 base and J dropped 4 bases, with 7 bases sitting between them. CDR3 sequence reads: CASSLYRGTEAFF. The DNA of the CDR3 is TGTGCCAGCAGTTTATATAGGGGCACTGAAGCTTTCTTT.

The rearrangement links TRBV15 to TRBJ2-1; 10 bases match TRBD1. This CDR3 spans 16 amino acids. The ends lost 8 bases at V and 9 bases at J; junction bases unmatched: 16. Germline values: CDR1 LNHNV, CDR2 YYDKDF (reference sequence). DNA of the CDR3: TGTGCCACCCAACTGAGTCCGGGACAGGGGCTGTTTGAGCAGTTCTTC. It specifies CATQLSPGQGLFEQFF.

The chain couples TRBV5-1 to TRBJ2-3, with 10 nucleotides matching TRBD2. This CDR3 region has 16 residues. The germline V gene has CDR1 SGHRS and CDR2 YFSETQ. Trimming removed 4 bases from V and 2 bases from J; junction bases left unmatched: 7. The CDR3 region has the DNA TGCGCCAGCAGCGGACTAGCGGTTCAGAACACAGATACGCAGTATTTT. Residues: CASSGLAVQNTDTQYF.

J is TRBJ1-2 and V is TRBV30, with D perhaps TRBD1 (6 bases). This CDR3 is 14 amino acids long. Germline V lookup: CDR1 GTSNPN, CDR2 SVGIG (reference sequence). V lost 4 bases to trimming and J lost 6 bases, with 18 bases between them. In DNA, the CDR3 is TGTGCCTGGACACGAACAGGGACGTTGGATGGCTACACCTTC. Its translation: CAWTRTGTLDGYTF.

The V call is TRBV18, the J call TRBJ1-1; 11 bases are a match to TRBD1. V lost 1 base to trimming and J lost 4 bases; unmatched junction nucleotides: 2. This CDR3 has 15 residues. The V gene's germline CDR1 is KGHSH and CDR2 LQKENI. The DNA for the CDR3 is TGTGCCAGCTCACCACTTGGGACAGGGGGCACTGAAGCTTTCTTT. This codes for CASSPLGTGGTEAFF.

The chain recombines TRBV7-6 with TRBJ2-5; weak D call: TRBD2 (5 bases). The CDR3 sequence is 19 residues long. Trimming shortened V by 2 bases and J by 3 bases, and 25 bases separated the two germline ends. Germline CDR1 SGHVS, CDR2 FNYEAQ. The CDR3 loop is CASSLRRSGYKTGKETQYF. In nucleotides, the CDR3 is TGTGCCAGCAGCTTAAGGCGTTCGGGGTATAAGACGGGGAAAGAGACCCAGTACTTC.

The chain uses TRBV5-4 and TRBJ2-1, with a weak D call TRBD1 (5 bases). Trimming took 0 bases from V and 5 from J, leaving 12 bases between them. Germline values: CDR1 SGHNT, CDR2 YYREEE (reference sequence). This CDR3 spans 15 amino acids. CDR3 DNA: TGTGCCAGCAGCTTGGGTGGGCAGGGCAACAATGAGCAGTTCTTC. It encodes CASSLGGQGNNEQFF.

This chain connects TRBV28 to TRBJ2-7; the match to TRBD1 covers 9 bases. The V gene's germline CDR1 is MDHEN and CDR2 SYDVKM. This CDR3 spans 15 amino acids. V shed 7 bases and J 0 bases; nucleotides not matched to a gene: 7. The CDR3 protein is CASTSWTGASYEQYF. In DNA form, the CDR3 reads TGTGCCAGCACCTCTTGGACAGGGGCCTCCTACGAGCAGTACTTC.

The chain has TRBV9 and TRBJ2-1; possible D gene TRBD1, 7 bases. The CDR3 is 16 amino acids. Germline CDR1 is SGDLS and CDR2 is YYNGEE. V lost 4 bases, J lost 3 bases, and 17 bases lay in between. CDR3 nucleotide sequence: TGTGCCAGCAGCCGCGGGGACAGATGGGACTACAATGAGCAGTTCTTC. The encoded protein is CASSRGDRWDYNEQFF.

The genes are TRBV27 and TRBJ2-3, with 12 bases fitting TRBD2. CDR3 length: 17 residues. CDR1 is MNHEY and CDR2 is SMNVEV in the germline V gene (reference sequence). The J segment lost 2 bases and the V segment lost 6 bases, leaving 9 bases of the junction unmatched. CDR3 amino acids: CASRLAGGPVTTDTQYF. In nucleotides, the CDR3 is TGTGCCAGCAGGCTAGCGGGAGGGCCCGTCACCACAGATACGCAGTATTTT.

The CDR3 protein is CASSLLGTSGLSSYNEQFF. The CDR3 nucleotides read TGTGCCAGCAGCTTACTTGGGACTAGCGGGCTCAGCTCCTACAATGAGCAGTTCTTC. This rearrangement joins TRBV7-6 to TRBJ2-1; 12 nucleotides match TRBD2. The CDR3 sequence is 19 residues long. V dropped 2 bases and J dropped 0; count of bases not matched to a gene: 8. From germline, CDR1 is SGHVS and CDR2 FNYEAQ.

The rearrangement uses TRBV7-3 and TRBJ1-1; tentatively, D is TRBD1 (6 bases). The V gene's germline CDR1 is SGHTA and CDR2 FQGTGA. The CDR3 is 14 residues long. Trimming shortened V by 4 bases and J by 1 base, and 10 bases separated the two germline ends. CDR3 nucleotides: TGTGCCAGCAGCTCACAGGGATGGAACACTGAAGCTTTCTTT. It is translated as CASSSQGWNTEAFF.

The chain couples TRBV29-1 to TRBJ2-5, with D tentatively TRBD1 (6 bases). Germline-derived CDR1 and CDR2 are SQVTM and ANQGSEA. V lost 7 bases, J lost 2 bases, and 11 bases lay in between. The CDR3 covers 12 residues. The CDR3 bases are TGCAGCGAGGGACATGCGCAAGAGACCCAGTACTTC. It encodes CSEGHAQETQYF. Combining the CDR3 with reference TRBV29-1 and TRBJ2-5 gives the whole variable domain SAVISQKPSRDICQRGTSLTIQCQVDSQVTMMFWYRQQPGQSLTLIATANQGSEATYESGFVIDKFPISRPNLTFSTLTVSNMSPEDSSIYLCSEGHAQETQYFGPGTRLLVL.

The rearrangement links TRBV29-1 to TRBJ2-5, with TRBD2 matching over 7 bases. Germline trimming cut 7 bases from V and 9 bases from J; bases unmatched to any gene: 20. The CDR3 contains 15 residues. Germline V lookup: CDR1 SQVTM, CDR2 ANQGSEA. This CDR3 is CSAKTAAERGLAQYF. The CDR3 bases are TGCAGCGCCAAAACCGCCGCAGAGCGGGGACTGGCCCAGTACTTC.

This sequence joins TRBV2 and TRBJ1-3; weak D call: TRBD1 (5 bases). With 8 bases removed from V and 2 bases from J, the gap between germline ends came to 19 bases. CDR1 and CDR2 (germline): SNHLY, FYNNEI. The CDR3 is made up of 16 amino acids. The CDR3 sequence: CASGRGGASTGNTIYF. In DNA, the CDR3 is TGTGCCAGCGGGAGGGGAGGGGCTTCCACTGGAAACACCATATATTTT.

This clone occurred once. The chain joins TRBV29-1 to TRBJ2-1, with 7 bases aligning to TRBD2. With V trimmed by 7 bases and J by 7 bases, 10 bases remained unmatched. CDR3 size: 13 residues. Germline V CDR1 and CDR2: SQVTM, ANQGSEA. CDR3 region: CSGRDYLKNEQFF. The CDR3 DNA sequence: TGCAGCGGCCGGGACTACCTTAAAAATGAGCAGTTCTTC.

The chain employs TRBV6-6 and TRBJ2-7; D is possibly TRBD2 (5 bases). V dropped 0 bases and J dropped 7 bases, with 13 bases sitting between them. The CDR3 spans 14 residues. CDR1 and CDR2 from the germline V gene are MNHNY and SVGAGI (reference sequence). Written as DNA, the CDR3 is TGTGCCAGCAGTTACTCCAGTTCGGGGTTTGAGCAGTACTTC. Its protein is CASSYSSSGFEQYF.